One T cell receptor (beta chain) is described in this entry. What it binds is not known. This entry belongs to a study of a mutant IDH1 vaccine in newly diagnosed glioma. Study-wide background: Patients were pretreated with radiotherapy, temozolomide, or both, mostly both.

Profiling relied on immunoSEQ multiplex PCR, and the TCRdb table lists in-frame clones only, not all of them. Among around 45,000 clones, 88% were seen once, and the ten largest hold around 5.7%. This sample's time point: week 35, safety follow-up. Doses consisted of 300 ug of mutant IDH1 20-mer peptide each, paired with topical imiquimod. The CDR3 runs 13 residues. Trimming removed 5 bases from V and 0 bases from J; junction bases left unmatched: 2. The germline CDR1 and CDR2 sequences are GTSNPN and SVGIG (reference sequence). The J gene is TRBJ1-1, the V gene TRBV30; TRBD1 matches 8 bases. Sample: PBMCs, taken from a glioma patient whose treatment included an IDH1 peptide vaccine. This receptor was obtained from a woman aged 40-49 years with glioma. DNA for the CDR3: TGTGCCTGGGGGACAGGTCTGAACACTGAAGCTTTCTTT. The encoded protein is CAWGTGLNTEAFF.